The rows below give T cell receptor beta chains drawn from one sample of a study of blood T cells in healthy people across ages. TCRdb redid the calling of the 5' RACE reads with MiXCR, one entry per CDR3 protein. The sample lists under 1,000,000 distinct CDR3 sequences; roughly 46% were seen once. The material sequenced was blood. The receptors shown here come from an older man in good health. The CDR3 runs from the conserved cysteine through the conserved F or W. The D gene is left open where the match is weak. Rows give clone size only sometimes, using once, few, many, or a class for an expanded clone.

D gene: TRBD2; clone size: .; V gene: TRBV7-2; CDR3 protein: CAIWFGSGNNEQFF
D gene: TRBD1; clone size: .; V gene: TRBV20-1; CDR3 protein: CSAREGQKAFF
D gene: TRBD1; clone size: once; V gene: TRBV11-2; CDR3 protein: CASTRRGTGEQTQYF
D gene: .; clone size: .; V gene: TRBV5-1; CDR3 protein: CASNRVRETQYF
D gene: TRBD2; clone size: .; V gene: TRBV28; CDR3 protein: CASGLAGEAQYF
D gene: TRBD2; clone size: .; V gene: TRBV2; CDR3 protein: CASRREGPNEQYF
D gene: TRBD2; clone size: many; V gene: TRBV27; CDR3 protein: CASSTREGHPGTSYEQYF
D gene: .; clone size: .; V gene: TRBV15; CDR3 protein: CATSRDPGINYEQYF
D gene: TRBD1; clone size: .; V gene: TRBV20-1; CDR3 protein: CSATDRGANTGELFF
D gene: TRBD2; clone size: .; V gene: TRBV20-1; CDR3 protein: CRAGREETQYF
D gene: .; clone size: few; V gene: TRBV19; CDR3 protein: CASSIDSGPRETQYF
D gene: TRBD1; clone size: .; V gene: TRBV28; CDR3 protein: CASSQTQGAPSREQYF
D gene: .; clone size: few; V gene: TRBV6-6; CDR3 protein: CASMGGPDQAGELFF
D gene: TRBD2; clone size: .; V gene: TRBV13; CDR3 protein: CASNSPTRGGNEQFF
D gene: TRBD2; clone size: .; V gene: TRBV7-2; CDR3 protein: CASSSMTSGNTGELFF
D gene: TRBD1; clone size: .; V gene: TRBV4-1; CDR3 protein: CASSQDGQGADTQYF